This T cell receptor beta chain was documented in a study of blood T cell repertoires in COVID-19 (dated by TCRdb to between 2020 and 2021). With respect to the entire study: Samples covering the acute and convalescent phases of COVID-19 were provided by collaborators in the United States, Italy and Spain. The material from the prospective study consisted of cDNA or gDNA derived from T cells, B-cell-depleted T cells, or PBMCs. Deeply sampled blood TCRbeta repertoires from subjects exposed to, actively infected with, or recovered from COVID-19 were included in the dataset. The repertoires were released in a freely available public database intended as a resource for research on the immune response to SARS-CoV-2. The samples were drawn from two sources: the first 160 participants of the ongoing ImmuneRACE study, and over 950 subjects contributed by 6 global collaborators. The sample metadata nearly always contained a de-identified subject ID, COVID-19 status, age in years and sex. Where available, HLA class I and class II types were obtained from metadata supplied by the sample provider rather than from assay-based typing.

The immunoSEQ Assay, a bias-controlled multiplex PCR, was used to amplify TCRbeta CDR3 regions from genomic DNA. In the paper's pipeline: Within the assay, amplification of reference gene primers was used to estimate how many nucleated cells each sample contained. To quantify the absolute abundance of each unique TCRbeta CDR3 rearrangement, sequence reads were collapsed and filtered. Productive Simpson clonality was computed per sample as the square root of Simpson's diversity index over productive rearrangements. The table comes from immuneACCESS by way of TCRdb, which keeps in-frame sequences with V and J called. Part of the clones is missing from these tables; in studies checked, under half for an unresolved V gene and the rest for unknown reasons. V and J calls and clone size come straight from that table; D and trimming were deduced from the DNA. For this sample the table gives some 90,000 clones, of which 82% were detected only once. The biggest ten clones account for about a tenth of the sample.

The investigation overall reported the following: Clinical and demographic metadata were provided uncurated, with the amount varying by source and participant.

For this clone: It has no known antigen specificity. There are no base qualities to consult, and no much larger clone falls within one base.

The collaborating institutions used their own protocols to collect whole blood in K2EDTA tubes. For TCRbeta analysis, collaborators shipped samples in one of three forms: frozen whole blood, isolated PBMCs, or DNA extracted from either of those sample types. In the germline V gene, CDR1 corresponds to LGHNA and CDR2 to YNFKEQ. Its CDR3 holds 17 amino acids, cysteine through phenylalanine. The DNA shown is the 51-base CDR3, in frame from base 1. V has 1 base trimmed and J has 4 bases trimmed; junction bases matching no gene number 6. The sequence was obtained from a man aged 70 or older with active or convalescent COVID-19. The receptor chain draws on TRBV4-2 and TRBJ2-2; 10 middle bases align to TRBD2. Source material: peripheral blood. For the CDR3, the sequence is CASSQGSGGALTGELFF. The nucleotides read TGTGCCAGCAGCCAAGGCAGCGGGGGGGCTCTCACCGGGGAGCTGTTTTTT.